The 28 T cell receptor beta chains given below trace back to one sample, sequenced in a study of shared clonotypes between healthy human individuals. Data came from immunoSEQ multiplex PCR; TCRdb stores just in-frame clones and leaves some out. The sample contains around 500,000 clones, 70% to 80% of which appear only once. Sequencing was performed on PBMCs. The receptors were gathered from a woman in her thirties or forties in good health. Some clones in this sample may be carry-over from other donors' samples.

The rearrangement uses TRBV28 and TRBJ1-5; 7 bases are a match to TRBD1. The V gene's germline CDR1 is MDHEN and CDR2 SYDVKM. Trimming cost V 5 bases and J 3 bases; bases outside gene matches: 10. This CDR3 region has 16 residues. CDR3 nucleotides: TGTGCCAGCAGTCCCCCGCTGGGACAGTACAATCAGCCCCAGCATTTT. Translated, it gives CASSPPLGQYNQPQHF.

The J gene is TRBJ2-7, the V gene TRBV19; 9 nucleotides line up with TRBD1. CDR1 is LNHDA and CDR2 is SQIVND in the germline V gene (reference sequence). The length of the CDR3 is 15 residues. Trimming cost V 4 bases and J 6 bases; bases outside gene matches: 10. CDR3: CASSTPRQGGSEQYF. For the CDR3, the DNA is TGTGCCAGTAGTACCCCGAGACAGGGGGGATCCGAGCAGTACTTC.

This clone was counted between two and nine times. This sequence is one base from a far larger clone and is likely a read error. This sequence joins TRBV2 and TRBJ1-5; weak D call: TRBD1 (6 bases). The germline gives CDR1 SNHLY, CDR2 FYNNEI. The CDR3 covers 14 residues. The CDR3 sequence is CASSELDSDQSQHF. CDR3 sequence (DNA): TGTGCCAGCAGTGAATTGGACAGCGATCAGTCCCAGCATTTT.

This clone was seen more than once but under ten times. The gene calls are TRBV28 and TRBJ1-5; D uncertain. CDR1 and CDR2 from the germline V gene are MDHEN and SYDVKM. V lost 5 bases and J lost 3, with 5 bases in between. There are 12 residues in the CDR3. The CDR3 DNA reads TGTGCCAGCAGTCCGTTCAATCAGCCCCAGCATTTT. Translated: CASSPFNQPQHF. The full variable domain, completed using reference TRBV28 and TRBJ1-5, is DVKVTQSSRYLVKRTGEKVFLECVQDMDHENMFWYRQDPGLGLRLIYFSYDVKMKEKGDIPEGYSVSREKKERFSLILESASTNQTSMYLCASSPFNQPQHFGDGTRLSIL.

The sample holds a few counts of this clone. CDR3 DNA sequence: TGTGCCTGGAGTGCGGAAAACGGGAATGGCTACACCTTC. This encodes CAWSAENGNGYTF. This chain joins TRBV30 and TRBJ1-2; D is undetermined. Germline V gene lookup returns CDR1 GTSNPN and CDR2 SVGIG (reference sequence). This CDR3 has 13 residues. The V and J ends lost 1 base and 6 bases respectively, with 12 bases between them.

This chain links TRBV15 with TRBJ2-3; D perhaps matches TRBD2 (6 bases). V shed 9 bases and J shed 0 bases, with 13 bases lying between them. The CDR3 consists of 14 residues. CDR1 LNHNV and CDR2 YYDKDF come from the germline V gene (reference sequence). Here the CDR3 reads CATGQRASTDTQYF. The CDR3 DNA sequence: TGTGCCACGGGTCAGCGGGCGAGCACAGATACGCAGTATTTT.

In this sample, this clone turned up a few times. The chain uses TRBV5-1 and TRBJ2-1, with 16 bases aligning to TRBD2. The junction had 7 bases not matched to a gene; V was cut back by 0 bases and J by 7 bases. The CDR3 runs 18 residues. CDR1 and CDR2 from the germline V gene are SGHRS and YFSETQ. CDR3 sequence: CASSLANPGLAGGNEQFF. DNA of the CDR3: TGCGCCAGCAGCTTGGCTAACCCGGGACTAGCGGGAGGGAATGAGCAGTTCTTC.

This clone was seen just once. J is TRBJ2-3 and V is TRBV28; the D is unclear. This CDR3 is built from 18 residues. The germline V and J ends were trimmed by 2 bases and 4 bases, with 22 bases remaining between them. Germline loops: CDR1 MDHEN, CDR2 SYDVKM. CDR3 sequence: CASSLASSKRYWADTQYF. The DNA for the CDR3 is TGTGCCAGCAGTTTAGCGTCTAGTAAGAGATACTGGGCAGATACGCAGTATTTT.

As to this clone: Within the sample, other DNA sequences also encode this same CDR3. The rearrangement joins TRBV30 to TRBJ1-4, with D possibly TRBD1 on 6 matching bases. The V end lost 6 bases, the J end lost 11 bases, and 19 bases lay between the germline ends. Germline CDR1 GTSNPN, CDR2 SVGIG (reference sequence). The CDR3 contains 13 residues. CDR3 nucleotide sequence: TGTGCCTGTACAGGGACTAGAGGGGAGAAACTGTTTTTT. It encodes CACTGTRGEKLFF.

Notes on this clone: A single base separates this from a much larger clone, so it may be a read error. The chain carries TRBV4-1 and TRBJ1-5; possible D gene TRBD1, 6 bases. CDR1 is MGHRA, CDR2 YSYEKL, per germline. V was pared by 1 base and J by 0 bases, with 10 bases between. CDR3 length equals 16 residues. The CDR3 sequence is CASSQGTVDSNQPQHF. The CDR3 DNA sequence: TGCGCCAGCAGCCAAGGGACAGTTGATAGCAATCAGCCCCAGCATTTT.

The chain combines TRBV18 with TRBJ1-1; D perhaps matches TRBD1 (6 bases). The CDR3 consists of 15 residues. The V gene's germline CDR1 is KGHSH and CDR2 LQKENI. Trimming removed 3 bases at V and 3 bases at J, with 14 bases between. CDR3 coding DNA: TGTGCCAGCTCACCGACCGGGGGCGACGACACTGAAGCTTTCTTT. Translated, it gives CASSPTGGDDTEAFF.

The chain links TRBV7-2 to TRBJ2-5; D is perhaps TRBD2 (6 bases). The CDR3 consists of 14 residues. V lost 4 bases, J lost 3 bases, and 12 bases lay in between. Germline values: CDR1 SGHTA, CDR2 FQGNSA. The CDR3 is CASSSARLEETQYF. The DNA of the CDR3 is TGTGCCAGCAGCTCCGCCCGACTAGAAGAGACCCAGTACTTC.

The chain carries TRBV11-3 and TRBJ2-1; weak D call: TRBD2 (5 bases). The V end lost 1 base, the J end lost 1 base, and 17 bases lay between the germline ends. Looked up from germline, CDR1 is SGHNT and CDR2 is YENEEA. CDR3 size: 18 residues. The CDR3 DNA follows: TGTGCCAGCAGCTTAGGGTTTGGTGGGAGAAGTTCCTACAATGAGCAGTTCTTC. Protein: CASSLGFGGRSSYNEQFF.

CDR3 nucleotide sequence: TGTGCGGGGGGGGATTCCTCCTACGAGCAGTACTTC. This translates into CAGGDSSYEQYF. J is TRBJ2-7 and V is TRBV7-9; TRBD2 aligns across 7 bases. Germline CDR1 reads SEHNR; CDR2 reads FQNEAQ (reference sequence). This CDR3 has 12 amino acids.

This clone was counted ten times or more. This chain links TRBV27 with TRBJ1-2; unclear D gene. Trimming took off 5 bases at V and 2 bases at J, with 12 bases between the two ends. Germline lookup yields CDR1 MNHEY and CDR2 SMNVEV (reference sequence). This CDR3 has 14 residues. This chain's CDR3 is CASSMAGYNYGYTF. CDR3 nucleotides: TGTGCCAGCAGTATGGCGGGGTACAACTATGGCTACACCTTC.

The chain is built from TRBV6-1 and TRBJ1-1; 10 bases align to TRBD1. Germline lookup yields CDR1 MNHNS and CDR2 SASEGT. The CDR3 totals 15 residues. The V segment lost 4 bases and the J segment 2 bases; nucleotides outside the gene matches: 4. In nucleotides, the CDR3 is TGTGCCAGCAGTGGCCGGACAGGGGGTAACACTGAAGCTTTCTTT. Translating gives CASSGRTGGNTEAFF.

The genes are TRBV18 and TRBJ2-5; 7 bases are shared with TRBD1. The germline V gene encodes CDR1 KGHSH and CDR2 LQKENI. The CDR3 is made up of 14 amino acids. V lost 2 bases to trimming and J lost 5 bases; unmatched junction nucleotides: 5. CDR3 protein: CASSPTGAGETQYF. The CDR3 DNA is TGTGCCAGCTCACCAACAGGGGCAGGGGAGACCCAGTACTTC.

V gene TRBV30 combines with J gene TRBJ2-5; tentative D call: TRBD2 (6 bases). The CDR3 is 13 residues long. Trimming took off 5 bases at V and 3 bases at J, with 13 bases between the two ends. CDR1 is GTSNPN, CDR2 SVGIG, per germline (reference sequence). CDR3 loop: CAWAGGAEETQYF. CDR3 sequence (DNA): TGTGCCTGGGCAGGCGGGGCAGAAGAGACCCAGTACTTC.

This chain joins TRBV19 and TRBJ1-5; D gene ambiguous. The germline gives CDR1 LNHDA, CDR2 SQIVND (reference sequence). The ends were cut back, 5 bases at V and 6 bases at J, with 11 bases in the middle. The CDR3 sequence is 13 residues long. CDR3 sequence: CASSPAVGQPQHF. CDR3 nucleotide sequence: TGTGCCAGTAGTCCGGCGGTGGGTCAGCCCCAGCATTTT.

In DNA form, the CDR3 reads TGCGCCAGCAGCCAAGTTGGGAGCTCCTACAATGAGCAGTTCTTC. As protein: CASSQVGSSYNEQFF. V gene TRBV4-1 combines with J gene TRBJ2-1, with a possible D match to TRBD2 (5 bases). CDR3 length: 15 residues. V shed 1 base and J shed 0 bases, with 7 bases lying between them. Germline CDR1 is MGHRA and CDR2 is YSYEKL.

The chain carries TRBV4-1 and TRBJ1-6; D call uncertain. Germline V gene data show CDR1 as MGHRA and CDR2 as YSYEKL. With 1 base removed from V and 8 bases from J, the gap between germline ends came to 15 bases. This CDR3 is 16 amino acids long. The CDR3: CASSQALTPNHSPLHF. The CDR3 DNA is TGCGCCAGCAGCCAAGCTCTCACTCCGAACCATTCACCCCTCCACTTT.

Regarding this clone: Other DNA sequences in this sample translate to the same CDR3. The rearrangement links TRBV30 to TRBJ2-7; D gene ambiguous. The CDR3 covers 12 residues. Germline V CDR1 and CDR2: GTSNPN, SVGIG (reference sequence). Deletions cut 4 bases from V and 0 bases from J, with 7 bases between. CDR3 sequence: CAWKLDSYEQYF. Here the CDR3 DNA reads TGTGCCTGGAAGTTGGACTCCTACGAGCAGTACTTC.

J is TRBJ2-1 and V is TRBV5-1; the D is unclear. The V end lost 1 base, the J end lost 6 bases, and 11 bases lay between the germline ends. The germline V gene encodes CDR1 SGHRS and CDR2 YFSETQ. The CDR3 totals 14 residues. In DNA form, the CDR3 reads TGCGCCAGCAGCTTGTCCGTAGATACCAATGAGCAGTTCTTC. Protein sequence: CASSLSVDTNEQFF.

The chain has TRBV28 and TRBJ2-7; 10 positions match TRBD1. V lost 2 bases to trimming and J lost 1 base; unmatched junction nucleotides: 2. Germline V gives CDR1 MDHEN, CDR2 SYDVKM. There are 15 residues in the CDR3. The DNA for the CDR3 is TGTGCCAGCAGTTTACGACAGGGGGCGTCCTACGAGCAGTACTTC. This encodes CASSLRQGASYEQYF.

CDR3 bases: TGTGCCACCAGAAAGGGCTACGAGCAGTACTTC. This gives the protein CATRKGYEQYF. The chain is built from TRBV15 and TRBJ2-7; D unclear. The V gene's germline CDR1 is LNHNV and CDR2 YYDKDF (reference sequence). This CDR3 spans 11 amino acids. Trimming shortened V by 6 bases and J by 3 bases, and 6 bases separated the two germline ends.

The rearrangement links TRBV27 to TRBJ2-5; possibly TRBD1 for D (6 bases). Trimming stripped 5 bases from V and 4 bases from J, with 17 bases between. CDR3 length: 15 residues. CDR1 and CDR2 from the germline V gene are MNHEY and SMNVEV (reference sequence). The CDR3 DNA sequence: TGTGCCAGCAGTGGAAATACAGGGTGGGGAGAGACCCAGTACTTC. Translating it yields CASSGNTGWGETQYF.

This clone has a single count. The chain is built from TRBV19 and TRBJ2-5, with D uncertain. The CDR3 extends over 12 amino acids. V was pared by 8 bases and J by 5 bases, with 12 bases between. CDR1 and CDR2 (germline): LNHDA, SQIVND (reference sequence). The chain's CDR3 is CASGVGRETQYF. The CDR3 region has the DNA TGTGCCAGTGGGGTTGGTAGGGAGACCCAGTACTTC. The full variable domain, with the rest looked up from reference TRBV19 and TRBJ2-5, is DGGITQSPKYLFRKEGQNVTLSCEQNLNHDAMYWYRQDPGQGLRLIYYSQIVNDFQKGDIAEGYSVSREKKESFPLTVTSAQKNPTAFYLCASGVGRETQYFGPGTRLLVL.

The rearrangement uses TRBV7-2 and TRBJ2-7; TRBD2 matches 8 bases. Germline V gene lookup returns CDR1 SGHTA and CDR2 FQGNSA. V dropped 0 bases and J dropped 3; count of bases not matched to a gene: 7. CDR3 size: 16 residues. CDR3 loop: CASSLAGSGNLYEQYF. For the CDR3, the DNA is TGTGCCAGCAGCTTAGCGGGTAGCGGGAATCTCTACGAGCAGTACTTC.